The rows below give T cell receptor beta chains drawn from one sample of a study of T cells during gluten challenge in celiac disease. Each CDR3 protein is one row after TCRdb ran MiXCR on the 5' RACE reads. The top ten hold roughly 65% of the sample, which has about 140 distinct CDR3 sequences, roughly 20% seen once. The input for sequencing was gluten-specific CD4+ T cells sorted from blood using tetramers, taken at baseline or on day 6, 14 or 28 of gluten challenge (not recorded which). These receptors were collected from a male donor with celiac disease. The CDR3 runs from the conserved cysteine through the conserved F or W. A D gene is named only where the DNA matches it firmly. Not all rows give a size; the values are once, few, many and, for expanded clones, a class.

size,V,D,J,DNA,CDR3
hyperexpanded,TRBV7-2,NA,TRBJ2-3,TGTGCCAGCAGCATCCGGGCCTTTAGCACAGATACGCAGTATTTT,CASSIRAFSTDTQYF
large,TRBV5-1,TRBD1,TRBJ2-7,TGCGCCAGCAGCATCGGGACAGTCGGCTACGAGCAGTACTTC,CASSIGTVGYEQYF
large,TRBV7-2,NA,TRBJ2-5,TGTGCCAGCAGCCTACGGGATGAGGGCGGTGGAGAGACCCAGTACTTC,CASSLRDEGGGETQYF
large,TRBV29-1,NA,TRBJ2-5,TGCAGCGTTGAATGGGGGTGGCAAGAGACCCAGTACTTC,CSVEWGWQETQYF
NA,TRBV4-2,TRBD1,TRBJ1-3,TGTGCCAGCAGCCGACTGCAGGGGGCCGGTGGAAACACCATATATTTT,CASSRLQGAGGNTIYF
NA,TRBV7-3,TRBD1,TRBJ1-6,TGTGCCAGCAGCCTGACAGGGTGGGATTCACCCCTCCACTTT,CASSLTGWDSPLHF
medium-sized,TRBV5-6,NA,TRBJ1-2,TGTGCCAGCAGCCCTTGGCTGAGGGACTACACCTTC,CASSPWLRDYTF
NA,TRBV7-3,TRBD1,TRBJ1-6,TGTGCCAGCAGCCTGACAGGGTGGGATTTACCCCTCCACTTT,CASSLTGWDLPLHF
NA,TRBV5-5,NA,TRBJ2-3,TGTGCCAACAGCTTGTGGCAGCAGCCAGATACGCGGTATTTT,CANSLWQQPDTRYF
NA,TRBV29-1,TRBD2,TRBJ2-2,TGCAGCGGCTCGACTAGCGGGTGGGACACCGGGGAGCTGTTTTTT,CSGSTSGWDTGELFF
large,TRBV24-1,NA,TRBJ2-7,TGTGCCACCAGTGACCCCCGGGGCAGGTCCCCGGGAGATGACGAGCAGTACTTC,CATSDPRGRSPGDDEQYF
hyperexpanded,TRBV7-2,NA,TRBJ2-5,TGTGCCAGCAGCTTAAGACCACCGGAGACCCAGTACTTC,CASSLRPPETQYF
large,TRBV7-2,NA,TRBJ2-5,TGTGCCAGCAACCCCGGCCTTTTAGGAGAGACCCAGTACTTC,CASNPGLLGETQYF
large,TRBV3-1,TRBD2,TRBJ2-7,TGTGCCAGCAGCCAAATGGGACTATACGAGCAGTACTTC,CASSQMGLYEQYF
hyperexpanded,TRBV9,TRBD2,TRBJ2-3,TGTGCCAGCAGCTTCTCCCCGGGACTAGCAACGGTCTTGACAGATACGCAGTATTTT,CASSFSPGLATVLTDTQYF
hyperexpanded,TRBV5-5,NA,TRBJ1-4,TGTGCCAGCAGTCCCGCATCCACACAGGGAGAAAAACTGTTTTTT,CASSPASTQGEKLFF
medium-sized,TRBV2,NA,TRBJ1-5,TGTGCCAGCAGTATCACAGGGTATAGCAATCAGCCCCAGCATTTT,CASSITGYSNQPQHF
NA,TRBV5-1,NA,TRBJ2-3,TGCGCCAGCAGCTTTGGGGGCGCCTACACAGATACGCAGTATTTT,CASSFGGAYTDTQYF
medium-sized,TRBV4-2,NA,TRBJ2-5,TGTGCCAGCAGCTGGGCCCGGGCACAAGAGACCCAGTACTTC,CASSWARAQETQYF
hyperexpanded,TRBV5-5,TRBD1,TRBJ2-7,TGTGCCAGCAGCTCCCGAGGGACAGATGGCTCCTACGAGCAGTACTTC,CASSSRGTDGSYEQYF
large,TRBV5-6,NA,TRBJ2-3,TGTGCCAGCAGCTTCGGTCCTCCCGGCACAGATACGCAGTATTTT,CASSFGPPGTDTQYF
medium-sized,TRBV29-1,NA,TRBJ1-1,TGCAGCGTTGAATTTTGGGTAGACACTGAAGCTTTCTTT,CSVEFWVDTEAFF
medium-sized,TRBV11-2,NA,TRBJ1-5,TGTGCCAGCAGCTTGTTACCCCCTACCTGGGGTAGCAATCAGCCCCAGCATTTT,CASSLLPPTWGSNQPQHF
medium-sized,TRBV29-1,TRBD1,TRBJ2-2,TGCAGCGTTGGGGGACAGGGGAGTAGGGAGCTGTTTTTT,CSVGGQGSRELFF
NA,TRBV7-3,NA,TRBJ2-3,TGTGTCAGCAACATCCGTAGCACAGATACGCAGTATTTT,CVSNIRSTDTQYF
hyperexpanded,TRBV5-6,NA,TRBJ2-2,TGTGCCAGCAGCTTTGGGACCACCGGGGAGCTGTTTTTT,CASSFGTTGELFF
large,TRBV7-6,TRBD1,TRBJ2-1,TGTGCCAGCAGCTGGACAGGGGGGGACAATGAGCAGTTCTTC,CASSWTGGDNEQFF
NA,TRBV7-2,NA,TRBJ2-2,TGTGCCAGCAGCTCGGACTCTACCGGGGAGCTGTTTTTT,CASSSDSTGELFF
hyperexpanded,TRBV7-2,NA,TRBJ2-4,TGTGCCAGCAGCTCCCGTGGGGGGAACATTCAGTACTTC,CASSSRGGNIQYF
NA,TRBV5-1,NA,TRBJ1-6,TGCGCCAGCAGCTCCTCCGACAGGTGGCGATCTAATTCACCCCTCCACTTT,CASSSSDRWRSNSPLHF
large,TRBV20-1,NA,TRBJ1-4,TGCAGTGCAGGCCCAGGGGATGAAAAACTGTTTTTT,CSAGPGDEKLFF
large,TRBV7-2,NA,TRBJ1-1,TGTGCCAGCAGCTTCTCTGGGGGTATCACTGAAGCTTTCTTT,CASSFSGGITEAFF
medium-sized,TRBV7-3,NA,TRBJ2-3,TGTGCCAGCAGCTTCAGGAGTTTTGATACGCAGTATTTT,CASSFRSFDTQYF
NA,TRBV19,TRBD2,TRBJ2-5,TGTGCCAGTAGTATAGGGACTAGAGGCGAGACCCAGTACTTC,CASSIGTRGETQYF
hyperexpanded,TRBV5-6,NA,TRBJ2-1,TGTGCCAGCAGCTTGGTCCACCTGTACAATGAGCAGTTCTTC,CASSLVHLYNEQFF
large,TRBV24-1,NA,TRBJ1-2,TGTGCACCCGCAGGACCTAACTATGGCTACACCTTC,CAPAGPNYGYTF
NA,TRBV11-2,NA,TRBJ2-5,TGTGCCAGCAGCCAGACGGCCCAAGAGACCCAGTACTTC,CASSQTAQETQYF
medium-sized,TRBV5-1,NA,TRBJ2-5,TGCGCCAGCAGCCTGATAGCGGCCCAAGAGACCCAGTACTTC,CASSLIAAQETQYF
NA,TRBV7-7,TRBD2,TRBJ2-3,TGTGTCAGCAGTGCCCTAGCGGGGGGAGATACACAGTATTTT,CVSSALAGGDTQYF
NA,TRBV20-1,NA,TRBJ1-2,TGCAGTGCTAGAGTCCCGACCGGGGATTGGGATGGCTACACCTTC,CSARVPTGDWDGYTF
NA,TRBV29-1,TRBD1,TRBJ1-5,TGCAGCGCGGGACAGGGATACAATCAGCCCCAGCATTTT,CSAGQGYNQPQHF
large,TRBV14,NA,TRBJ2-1,TGTGCCAGCAGCCTGGGGACGGTCTACAATGAGCAGTTCTTC,CASSLGTVYNEQFF
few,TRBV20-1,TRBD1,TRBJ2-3,TGCAGTGCTACTAGCCCGACAGGGGGATTCACAGATACGCAGTATTTT,CSATSPTGGFTDTQYF